The 27 T cell receptor beta chains given below trace back to one sample, sequenced in a study of T cell clones after liver transplantation. Sequenced by immunoSEQ multiplex PCR; TCRdb stores in-frame clones only, minus some. The table lists 68,000 or so clones, around 93% of them singletons. This material consisted of CD4+ T cells from blood, taken 25 months after liver transplant. These receptors came from a human patient who received a liver transplant. Certain T cells may be donor cells from the graft.

This chain links TRBV2 with TRBJ1-2; D ambiguous. Germline CDR1 SNHLY, CDR2 FYNNEI. CDR3 length equals 13 residues. Trimming cost V 3 bases and J 0 bases, with 5 bases left between them. The CDR3 nucleotides read TGTGCCAGCAGTGACGGCCCTAACTATGGCTACACCTTC. It codes for CASSDGPNYGYTF.

The rearrangement links TRBV7-3 to TRBJ2-1, with 7 nucleotides matching TRBD2. V gave up 5 bases and J gave up 9 bases; unmatched junction bases: 10. In germline, CDR1 is SGHTA, CDR2 FQGTGA. This CDR3 region has 14 residues. CDR3 sequence reads: CASSLGAGVSEQFF. In DNA, the CDR3 is TGTGCCAGCAGCCTCGGGGCGGGAGTTTCTGAGCAGTTCTTC.

V is TRBV5-1 and J is TRBJ2-2; D not certain. The CDR3 totals 14 residues. V lost 0 bases to trimming and J lost 4 bases, with 7 bases between them. CDR1 and CDR2 (germline): SGHRS, YFSETQ. CDR3 region: CASSLEAITGELFF. The CDR3 DNA reads as TGCGCCAGCAGCTTGGAGGCCATCACCGGGGAGCTGTTTTTT.

This chain uses TRBV7-2 with TRBJ2-3; 8 positions agree with TRBD2. The CDR3 runs 14 residues. Germline V gives CDR1 SGHTA, CDR2 FQGNSA. Written as DNA, the CDR3 is TGTGCGCTCGGGAGGGCCCGATCCACAGATACGCAGTATTTT. It encodes CALGRARSTDTQYF. Using reference TRBV7-2 and TRBJ2-3 for the parts outside the CDR3, the full variable domain is GAGVSQSPSNKVTEKGKDVELRCDPISGHTALYWYRQSLGQGLEFLIYFQGNSAPDKSGLPSDRFSAERTGGSVSTLTIQRTQQEDSAVYLCALGRARSTDTQYFGPGTRLTVL.

The chain employs TRBV5-6 and TRBJ2-2, with 12 bases that match TRBD2. The CDR3 is made up of 16 amino acids. The V and J ends lost 4 bases and 4 bases, in that order; junction bases with no gene match: 5. Per the germline V gene, CDR1 is SGHDT and CDR2 is YYEEEE. The CDR3 spells CASSPLAGGRTGELFF. As DNA, the CDR3 is TGTGCCAGCAGCCCACTAGCGGGAGGACGCACCGGGGAGCTGTTTTTT.

The chain couples TRBV9 to TRBJ1-2; D gene ambiguous. The CDR3 totals 12 residues. The V end lost 0 bases, the J end lost 8 bases, and 8 bases lay between the germline ends. Germline CDR1 and CDR2: SGDLS and YYNGEE. The CDR3 bases are TGTGCCAGCAGCGTAGACGAGGACGGCTACACCTTC. The encoded protein is CASSVDEDGYTF.

CDR3 in DNA: TGTGCCAGCAGCTTAGTTGGGGCAGGGGCTAACTATGGCTACACCTTC. As protein: CASSLVGAGANYGYTF. The rearrangement joins TRBV11-2 to TRBJ1-2, with a tentative D call TRBD1 (6 bases). Germline loops: CDR1 SGHAT, CDR2 FQNNGV. V lost 1 base and J lost 0, with 12 bases in between. There are 16 residues in the CDR3.

As DNA, the CDR3 is TGTGCCAGCAGTGGGAAGCTAGCGGGGTTCAATGAGCAGTTCTTC. It is translated as CASSGKLAGFNEQFF. The rearrangement uses TRBV2 and TRBJ2-1; TRBD2 matches at 9 bases. The CDR3 sequence is 15 residues long. Germline trimming cut 4 bases from V and 6 bases from J; bases unmatched to any gene: 7. Germline V gene data show CDR1 as SNHLY and CDR2 as FYNNEI. Full variable domain (outside the CDR3, taken from reference TRBV2 and TRBJ2-1): EPEVTQTPSHQVTQMGQEVILRCVPISNHLYFYWYRQILGQKVEFLVSFYNNEISEKSEIFDDQFSVERPDGSNFTLKIRSTKLEDSAMYFCASSGKLAGFNEQFFGPGTRLTVL.

CDR3 sequence reads: CASRLEGAYNEQFF. For the CDR3, the DNA is TGTGCCAGCAGGTTAGAGGGCGCCTACAATGAGCAGTTCTTC. The V call is TRBV27, the J call TRBJ2-1; D may be TRBD2 (5 bases). Germline V CDR1 and CDR2: MNHEY, SMNVEV (reference sequence). Trimming left V 6 bases short and J 2 bases short, with 11 bases between. The CDR3 is 14 residues long.

The chain carries TRBV5-1 and TRBJ2-5, with 16 bases lining up with TRBD2. The CDR3 runs 15 residues. Germline CDR1 reads SGHRS; CDR2 reads YFSETQ. V shed 4 bases, J shed 9 bases, and the junction held 6 bases outside the gene matches. The CDR3 DNA reads as TGCGCCAGCAGCCCGGGACTAGCGGGAGGGCCGGCCCAGTACTTC. As protein: CASSPGLAGGPAQYF. Looking up the rest from reference TRBV5-1 and TRBJ2-5 gives the full variable domain: KAGVTQTPRYLIKTRGQQVTLSCSPISGHRSVSWYQQTPGQGLQFLFEYFSETQRNKGNFPGRFSGRQFSNSRSEMNVSTLELGDSALYLCASSPGLAGGPAQYFGPGTRLLVL.

The chain employs TRBV28 and TRBJ1-2, with D unclear. V dropped 5 bases and J dropped 8 bases, with 18 bases sitting between them. Germline lookup yields CDR1 MDHEN and CDR2 SYDVKM. CDR3 size: 14 residues. The CDR3, as DNA: TGTGCCAGCAGTCCAAACCCGACGGGGTGGGGCTACACCTTC. It yields the protein CASSPNPTGWGYTF.

The rearrangement uses TRBV28 and TRBJ2-5; D could derive from TRBD1 or TRBD2 (5 bases each). The V end lost 3 bases, the J end lost 3 bases, and 11 bases lay between the germline ends. The CDR3 is 14 amino acids. Germline assignment: CDR1 MDHEN and CDR2 SYDVKM. CDR3 residues: CASSFFGTKETQYF. The CDR3 nucleotides read TGTGCCAGCAGTTTCTTCGGGACGAAAGAGACCCAGTACTTC.

The J gene is TRBJ2-7, the V gene TRBV5-5; 8 positions agree with TRBD1. Germline V CDR1 and CDR2: SGHKS, YYEKEE (reference sequence). This CDR3 is 15 amino acids long. Germline trimming cut 3 bases from V and 7 bases from J; bases unmatched to any gene: 12. The DNA for the CDR3 is TGTGCCAGCAGCTACACCGGGACAGGCTTGGGTGAGCAGTACTTC. Translating it yields CASSYTGTGLGEQYF. Using reference TRBV5-5 and TRBJ2-7 for the parts outside the CDR3, the full variable domain is DAGVTQSPTHLIKTRGQQVTLRCSPISGHKSVSWYQQVLGQGPQFIFQYYEKEERGRGNFPDRFSARQFPNYSSELNVNALLLGDSALYLCASSYTGTGLGEQYFGPGTRLTVT.

The chain employs TRBV5-4 and TRBJ2-7; the match to TRBD2 covers 8 bases. J lost 4 bases, V lost 4 bases, and 10 bases had no gene match. Germline CDR1 and CDR2: SGHNT and YYREEE (reference sequence). The CDR3 is 15 residues long. CDR3 protein: CASSARGGRKYEQYF. The CDR3 region has the DNA TGTGCCAGCAGCGCCCGCGGGGGGCGCAAGTACGAGCAGTACTTC.

V usage is TRBV5-8 and J usage is TRBJ1-4; D is ambiguous. The CDR3 spans 15 residues. Deletions cut 2 bases from V and 7 bases from J, with 15 bases between. Germline values: CDR1 SGHTS, CDR2 YDEGEE. The DNA of the CDR3 is TGTGCCAGCAGCTTAAGGACCCATGGGGTTGAAAAACTGTTTTTT. It yields the protein CASSLRTHGVEKLFF.

The sample holds one count of this clone. The V call is TRBV15, the J call TRBJ2-1, with D uncertain. Trimming left V 1 base short and J 7 bases short, with 8 bases between. Germline loops: CDR1 LNHNV, CDR2 YYDKDF (reference sequence). The CDR3 contains 13 residues. The DNA for the CDR3 is TGTGCCACCAGCAGAGGTCTGAGGAATGAGCAGTTCTTC. Translated, it gives CATSRGLRNEQFF. The whole variable domain, remainder taken from reference TRBV15 and TRBJ2-1, is DAMVIQNPRYQVTQFGKPVTLSCSQTLNHNVMYWYQQKSSQAPKLLFHYYDKDFNNEADTPDNFQSRRPNTSFCFLDIRSPGLGDTAMYLCATSRGLRNEQFFGPGTRLTVL.

This clone appeared a single time. The CDR3 region is CASSMVEAGNYGYTF. CDR3 sequence (DNA): TGTGCCAGTAGTATGGTTGAGGCGGGAAACTATGGCTACACCTTC. V gene TRBV19 combines with J gene TRBJ1-2; no reliable D call. There are 15 residues in the CDR3. With 3 bases removed from V and 2 bases from J, the gap between germline ends came to 13 bases. Germline V gene sequence: CDR1 LNHDA, CDR2 SQIVND (reference sequence). Variable domain in full (rest from reference TRBV19 and TRBJ1-2): DGGITQSPKYLFRKEGQNVTLSCEQNLNHDAMYWYRQDPGQGLRLIYYSQIVNDFQKGDIAEGYSVSREKKESFPLTVTSAQKNPTAFYLCASSMVEAGNYGYTFGSGTRLTVV.

This chain joins TRBV7-2 and TRBJ2-5, with 7 bases aligning to TRBD1. Trimming removed 5 bases from V and 9 bases from J; junction bases left unmatched: 15. This CDR3 comprises 15 residues. Germline-derived CDR1 and CDR2 are SGHTA and FQGNSA. DNA of the CDR3: TGTGCCAGCAGCCTAGTCTCGGCGACAGGGTTGGCCCAGTACTTC. This encodes CASSLVSATGLAQYF.

The chain recombines TRBV2 with TRBJ2-1, with 16 bases matching TRBD2. Unmatched junction bases numbered 4, after V lost 6 bases and J lost 2 bases. Germline lookup yields CDR1 SNHLY and CDR2 FYNNEI. The CDR3 loop spans 17 amino acids. The CDR3 loop reads CASSGGTSGRAYNEQFF. The CDR3 coding sequence is TGTGCCAGCAGCGGTGGGACTAGCGGGAGGGCCTACAATGAGCAGTTCTTC. The full variable domain, rest sourced from reference TRBV2 and TRBJ2-1, is EPEVTQTPSHQVTQMGQEVILRCVPISNHLYFYWYRQILGQKVEFLVSFYNNEISEKSEIFDDQFSVERPDGSNFTLKIRSTKLEDSAMYFCASSGGTSGRAYNEQFFGPGTRLTVL.

This clone was counted a single time. The genes are TRBV5-6 and TRBJ2-7; D is ambiguous. Germline CDR1 reads SGHDT; CDR2 reads YYEEEE. This CDR3 contains 15 residues. The ends were cut back, 0 bases at V and 5 bases at J, with 15 bases in the middle. The CDR3 loop is CASSLGSRDSNEQYF. CDR3 nucleotide sequence: TGTGCCAGCAGCTTGGGGAGTAGGGATTCCAACGAGCAGTACTTC.

The chain is built from TRBV7-2 and TRBJ2-7; 9 bases match TRBD1. Germline assignment: CDR1 SGHTA and CDR2 FQGNSA. V shed 1 base, J shed 4 bases, and the junction held 8 bases outside the gene matches. This CDR3 is 16 amino acids long. In DNA, the CDR3 is TGTGCCAGCAGCTTAGGAGCCGGGACAGGGACATACGAGCAGTACTTC. This sequence encodes CASSLGAGTGTYEQYF.

The chain is built from TRBV5-8 and TRBJ2-3; tentative D call: TRBD1 (6 bases). The ends were cut back, 5 bases at V and 0 bases at J, with 16 bases in the middle. The germline gives CDR1 SGHTS, CDR2 YDEGEE. The CDR3 runs 16 residues. DNA of the CDR3: TGTGCCAGCAGTACGTCCTGGACAGAGAGCACAGATACGCAGTATTTT. It specifies CASSTSWTESTDTQYF. The full variable domain, with the rest looked up from reference TRBV5-8 and TRBJ2-3, is EAGVTQSPTHLIKTRGQQATLRCSPISGHTSVYWYQQALGLGLQFLLWYDEGEERNRGNFPPRFSGRQFPNYSSELNVNALELEDSALYLCASSTSWTESTDTQYFGPGTRLTVL.

The chain links TRBV28 to TRBJ2-7; no clear D. This CDR3 is built from 12 residues. In germline, CDR1 is MDHEN, CDR2 SYDVKM. The V end lost 1 base, the J end lost 3 bases, and 4 bases lay between the germline ends. CDR3: CASSLSHYEQYF. CDR3 nucleotides: TGTGCCAGCAGTTTATCGCACTACGAGCAGTACTTC.

The rearrangement uses TRBV6-6 and TRBJ2-7; TRBD2 matches at 9 bases. V lost 4 bases, J lost 4 bases, and 5 bases stayed unmatched. Germline loops: CDR1 MNHNY, CDR2 SVGAGI (reference sequence). The CDR3 length is 14 residues. Here the CDR3 DNA reads TGTGCCAGCAGTTTTAGCGGGAGTGGGTACGAGCAGTACTTC. Residues: CASSFSGSGYEQYF.

This clone was recorded once. A junction end diverges from the germline sequence, so it may reflect a read error. The chain combines TRBV2 with TRBJ2-7; D remains ambiguous. Germline lookup yields CDR1 SNHLY and CDR2 FYNNEI. This CDR3 comprises 11 residues. CDR3 sequence: CASSEGFVCLF. The CDR3 DNA reads TGTGCCAGCAGTGAAGGGTTTGTTTGCCTTTTC.

The chain has TRBV11-3 and TRBJ1-1; D gene uncertain. This CDR3 comprises 14 residues. Germline CDR1 reads SGHNT; CDR2 reads YENEEA. V was clipped by 5 bases and J by 6 bases, with 16 bases between them. The CDR3 coding sequence is TGTGCCAGCAGCCGAGGAGGCACAAGCGCTGAAGCTTTCTTT. It yields the protein CASSRGGTSAEAFF.

V and J are TRBV7-2 and TRBJ2-1; 10 nucleotides align to TRBD2. The junction had 4 bases not matched to a gene; V was cut back by 1 base and J by 7 bases. Looked up from germline, CDR1 is SGHTA and CDR2 is FQGNSA. This CDR3 region has 15 residues. The CDR3: CASSLELAGRNEQFF. The DNA for the CDR3 is TGTGCCAGCAGCTTAGAACTAGCGGGAAGGAATGAGCAGTTCTTC.